This TCR beta chain comes out of a study of T cells in Graves' hyperthyroidism and ophthalmopathy. Authors of the study amplified TCR beta CDR3 regions from RNA transcripts. Initially, a first-round RT-PCR of the TCR CDR3 employed the HTBI primer set. TCRdb re-called the multiplex PCR reads with MiXCR, one entry per CDR3 protein. The table lists over 500,000 distinct CDR3 sequences, about 45% of them singletons. The V end was cut by 8 bases, the J end by 1 base, with 18 bases between. Germline CDR1 SNHLY, CDR2 FYNNEI. The CDR3 sequence is 15 residues long. The chain employs TRBV2 and TRBJ2-7; D may correspond to TRBD1 or TRBD2 (6 bases each). Sequences were obtained from peripheral blood or thyroid tissue (not recorded which). The TCR comes from an adult woman with Graves' disease, either hyperthyroidism or ophthalmopathy (not recorded which). DNA for the CDR3: TGTGCCAGCTGCCCCGGCGGGACACCTTCCTACGAGCAGTACTTC. This sequence encodes CASCPGGTPSYEQYF.